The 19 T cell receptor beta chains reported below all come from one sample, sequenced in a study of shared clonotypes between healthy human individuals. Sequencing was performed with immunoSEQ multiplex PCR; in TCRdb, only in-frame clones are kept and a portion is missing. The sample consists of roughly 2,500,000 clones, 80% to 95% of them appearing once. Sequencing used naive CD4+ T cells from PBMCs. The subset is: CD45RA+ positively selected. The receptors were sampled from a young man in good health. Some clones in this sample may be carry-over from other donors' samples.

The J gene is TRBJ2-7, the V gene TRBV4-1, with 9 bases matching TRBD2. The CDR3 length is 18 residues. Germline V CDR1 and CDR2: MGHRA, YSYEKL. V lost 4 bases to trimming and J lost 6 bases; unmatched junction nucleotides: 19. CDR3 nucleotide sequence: TGCGCCAGCAGCCCAAGGGCAGCGGGAGGCCATCTCCTAAGCGAGCAGTACTTC. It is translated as CASSPRAAGGHLLSEQYF.

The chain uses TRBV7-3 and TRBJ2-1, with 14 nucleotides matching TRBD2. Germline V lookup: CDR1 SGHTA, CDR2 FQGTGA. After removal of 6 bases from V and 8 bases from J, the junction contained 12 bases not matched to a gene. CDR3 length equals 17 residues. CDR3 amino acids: CASRMTGTSGSRDEQFF. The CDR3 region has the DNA TGTGCCAGCAGAATGACCGGGACTAGCGGGAGTAGGGATGAGCAGTTCTTC.

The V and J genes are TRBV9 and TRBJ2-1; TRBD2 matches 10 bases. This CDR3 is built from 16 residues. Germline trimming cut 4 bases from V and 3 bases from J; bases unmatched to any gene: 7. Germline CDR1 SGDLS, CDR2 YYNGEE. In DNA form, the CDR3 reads TGTGCCAGCAGCCCCCGGCCTAGCGGGAGCTACAATGAGCAGTTCTTC. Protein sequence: CASSPRPSGSYNEQFF.

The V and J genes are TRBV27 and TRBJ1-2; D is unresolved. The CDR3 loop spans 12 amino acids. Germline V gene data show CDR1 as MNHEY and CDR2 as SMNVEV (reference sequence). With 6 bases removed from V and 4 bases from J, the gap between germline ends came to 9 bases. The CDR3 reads CASSRYGYGYTF. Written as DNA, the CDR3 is TGTGCCAGCAGCCGGTACGGCTATGGCTACACCTTC.

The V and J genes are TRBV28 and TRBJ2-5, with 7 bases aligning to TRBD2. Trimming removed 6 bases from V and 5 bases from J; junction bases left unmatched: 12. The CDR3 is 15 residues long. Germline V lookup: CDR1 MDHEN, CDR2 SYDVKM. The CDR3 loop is CASRARLVGGETQYF. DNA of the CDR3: TGTGCCAGCAGGGCCCGGCTAGTGGGAGGGGAGACCCAGTACTTC.

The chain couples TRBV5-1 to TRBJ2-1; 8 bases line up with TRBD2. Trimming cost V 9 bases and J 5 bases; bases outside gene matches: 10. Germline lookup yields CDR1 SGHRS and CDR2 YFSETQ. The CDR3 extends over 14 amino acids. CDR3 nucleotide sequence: TGCGCCAACCAAGAGAGCGGGAGCGACAATGAGCAGTTCTTC. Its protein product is CANQESGSDNEQFF.

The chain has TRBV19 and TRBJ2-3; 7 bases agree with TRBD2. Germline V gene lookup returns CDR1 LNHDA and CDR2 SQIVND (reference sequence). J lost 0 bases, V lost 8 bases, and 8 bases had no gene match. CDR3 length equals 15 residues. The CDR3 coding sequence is TGTGCCAGTCAGGGCGGGAGCGGAAGCACAGATACGCAGTATTTT. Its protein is CASQGGSGSTDTQYF.

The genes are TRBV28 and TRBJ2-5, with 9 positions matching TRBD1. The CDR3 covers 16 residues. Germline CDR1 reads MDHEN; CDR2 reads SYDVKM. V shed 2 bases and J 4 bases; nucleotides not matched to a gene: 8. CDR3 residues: CASSLGGTGRRETQYF. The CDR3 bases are TGTGCCAGCAGTTTAGGTGGGACAGGGAGGCGAGAGACCCAGTACTTC.

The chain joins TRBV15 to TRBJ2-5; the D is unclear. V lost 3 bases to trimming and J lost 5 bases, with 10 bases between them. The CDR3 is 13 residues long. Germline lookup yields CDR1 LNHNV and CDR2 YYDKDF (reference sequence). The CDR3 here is CATSRAPPETQYF. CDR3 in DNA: TGTGCCACCAGCAGGGCCCCCCCGGAGACCCAGTACTTC.

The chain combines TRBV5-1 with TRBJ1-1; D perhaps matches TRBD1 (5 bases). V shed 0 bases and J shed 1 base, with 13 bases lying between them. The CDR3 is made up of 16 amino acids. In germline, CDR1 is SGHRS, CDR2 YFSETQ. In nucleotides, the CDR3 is TGCGCCAGCAGCTTGGGGGCAGGGCTAGGGAACACTGAAGCTTTCTTT. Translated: CASSLGAGLGNTEAFF.

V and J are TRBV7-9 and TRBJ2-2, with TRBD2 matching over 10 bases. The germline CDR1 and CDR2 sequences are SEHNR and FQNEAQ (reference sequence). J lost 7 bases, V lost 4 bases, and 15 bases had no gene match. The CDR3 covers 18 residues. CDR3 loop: CASSSPASGRASGGELFF. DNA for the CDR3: TGTGCCAGCAGCTCCCCGGCCAGCGGGAGGGCCTCTGGCGGGGAGCTGTTTTTT.

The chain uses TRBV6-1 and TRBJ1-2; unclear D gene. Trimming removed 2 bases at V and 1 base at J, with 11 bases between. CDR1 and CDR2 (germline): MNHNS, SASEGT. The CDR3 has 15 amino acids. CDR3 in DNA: TGTGCCAGCAGTGAATTGGGATCCTATAACTATGGCTACACCTTC. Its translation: CASSELGSYNYGYTF.

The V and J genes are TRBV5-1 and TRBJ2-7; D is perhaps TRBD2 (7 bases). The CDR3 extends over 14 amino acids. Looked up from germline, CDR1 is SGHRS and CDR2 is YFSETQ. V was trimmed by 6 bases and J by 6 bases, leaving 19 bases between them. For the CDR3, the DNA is TGCGCCAGCAAAGCCGACCCAGGGGAGGGCGAGCAGTACTTC. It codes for CASKADPGEGEQYF.

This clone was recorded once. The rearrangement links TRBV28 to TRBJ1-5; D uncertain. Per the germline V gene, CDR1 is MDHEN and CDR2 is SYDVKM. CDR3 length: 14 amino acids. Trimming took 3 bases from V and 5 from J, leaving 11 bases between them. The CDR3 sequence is CASSFSSGHQPQHF. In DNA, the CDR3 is TGTGCCAGCAGTTTCTCCAGTGGACATCAGCCCCAGCATTTT.

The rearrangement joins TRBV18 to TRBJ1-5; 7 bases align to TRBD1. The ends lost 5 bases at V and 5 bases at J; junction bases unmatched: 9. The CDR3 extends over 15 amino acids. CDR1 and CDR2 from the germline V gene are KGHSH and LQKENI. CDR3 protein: CASSNGGGAYQPQHF. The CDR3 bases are TGTGCCAGCTCAAACGGAGGGGGCGCATATCAGCCCCAGCATTTT. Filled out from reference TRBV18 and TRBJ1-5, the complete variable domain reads NAGVMQNPRHLVRRRGQEARLRCSPMKGHSHVYWYRQLPEEGLKFMVYLQKENIIDESGMPKERFSAEFPKEGPSILRIQQVVRGDSAAYFCASSNGGGAYQPQHFGDGTRLSIL.

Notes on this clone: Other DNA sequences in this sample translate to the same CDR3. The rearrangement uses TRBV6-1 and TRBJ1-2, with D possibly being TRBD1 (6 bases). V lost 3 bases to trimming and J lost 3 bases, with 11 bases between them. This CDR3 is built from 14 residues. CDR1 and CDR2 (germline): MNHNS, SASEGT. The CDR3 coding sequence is TGTGCCAGCAGTGAGCTTCAGGGGTACTATGGCTACACCTTC. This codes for CASSELQGYYGYTF.

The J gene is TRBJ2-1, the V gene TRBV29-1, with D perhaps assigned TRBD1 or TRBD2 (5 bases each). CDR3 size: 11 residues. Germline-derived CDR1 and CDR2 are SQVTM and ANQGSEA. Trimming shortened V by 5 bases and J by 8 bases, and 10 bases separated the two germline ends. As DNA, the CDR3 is TGCAGCGTTCGAGGGGTGTATGAGCAGTTCTTC. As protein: CSVRGVYEQFF.

DNA for the CDR3: TGTGCTGGAATGAGGGGAGGCGCTAACTATGGCTACACCTTC. This codes for CAGMRGGANYGYTF. This chain joins TRBV6-1 and TRBJ1-2, with a weak D call TRBD1 (5 bases). The germline V gene has CDR1 MNHNS and CDR2 SASEGT. The CDR3 has 14 residues.

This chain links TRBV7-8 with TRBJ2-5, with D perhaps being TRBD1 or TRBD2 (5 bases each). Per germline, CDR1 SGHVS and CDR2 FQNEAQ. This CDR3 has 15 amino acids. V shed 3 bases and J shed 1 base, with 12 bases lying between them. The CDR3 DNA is TGTGCCAGCAGCTTCCGGGACGAAATCCAAGAGACCCAGTACTTC. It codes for CASSFRDEIQETQYF.